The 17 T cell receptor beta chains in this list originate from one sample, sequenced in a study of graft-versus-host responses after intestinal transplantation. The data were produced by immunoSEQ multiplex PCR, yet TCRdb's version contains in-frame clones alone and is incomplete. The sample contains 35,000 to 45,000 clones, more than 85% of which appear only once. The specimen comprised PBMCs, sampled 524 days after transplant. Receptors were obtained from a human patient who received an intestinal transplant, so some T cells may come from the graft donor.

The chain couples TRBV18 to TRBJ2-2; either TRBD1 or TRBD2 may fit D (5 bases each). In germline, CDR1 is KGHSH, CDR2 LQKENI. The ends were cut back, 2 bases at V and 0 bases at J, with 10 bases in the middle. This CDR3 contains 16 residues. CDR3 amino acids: CASSPEGRTNTGELFF. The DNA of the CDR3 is TGTGCCAGCTCACCAGAGGGACGGACGAACACCGGGGAGCTGTTTTTT.

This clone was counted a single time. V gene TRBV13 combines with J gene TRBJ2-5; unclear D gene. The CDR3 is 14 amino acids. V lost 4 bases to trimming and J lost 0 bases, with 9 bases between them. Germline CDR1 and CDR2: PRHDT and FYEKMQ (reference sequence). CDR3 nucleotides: TGTGCCAGCAGCTCCGGTCGGGACCAAGAGACCCAGTACTTC. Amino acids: CASSSGRDQETQYF.

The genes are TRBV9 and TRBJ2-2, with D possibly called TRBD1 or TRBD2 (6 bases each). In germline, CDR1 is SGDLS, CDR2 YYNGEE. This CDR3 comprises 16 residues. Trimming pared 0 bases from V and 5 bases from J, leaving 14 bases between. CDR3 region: CASSVEGGVSTGELFF. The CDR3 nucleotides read TGTGCCAGCAGCGTAGAGGGGGGAGTCAGTACCGGGGAGCTGTTTTTT.

This chain's CDR3 is CATSRPPPADTQYF. The CDR3 nucleotides are TGTGCCACCAGCAGACCCCCGCCCGCAGATACGCAGTATTTT. The chain is built from TRBV15 and TRBJ2-3; no reliable D call. Trimming removed 2 bases from V and 4 bases from J, with 10 bases in between. The CDR3 totals 14 residues. Germline CDR1 LNHNV, CDR2 YYDKDF (reference sequence).

DNA for the CDR3: TGTGCCAGCAGCTCCAGGGATTCCTACGAGCAGTACTTC. Its translation: CASSSRDSYEQYF. The gene calls are TRBV5-4 and TRBJ2-7, with a tentative D call TRBD1 (5 bases). Germline values: CDR1 SGHNT, CDR2 YYREEE (reference sequence). The CDR3 runs to 13 residues. V shed 3 bases and J shed 1 base, with 8 bases lying between them.

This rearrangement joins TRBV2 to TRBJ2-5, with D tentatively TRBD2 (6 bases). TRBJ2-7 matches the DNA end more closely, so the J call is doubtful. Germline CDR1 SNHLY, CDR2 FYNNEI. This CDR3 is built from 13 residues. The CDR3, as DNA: TGTGCCAGCGGTCCGGGAGTCCCCTACGAGCAGTACTTC. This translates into CASGPGVPYEQYF.

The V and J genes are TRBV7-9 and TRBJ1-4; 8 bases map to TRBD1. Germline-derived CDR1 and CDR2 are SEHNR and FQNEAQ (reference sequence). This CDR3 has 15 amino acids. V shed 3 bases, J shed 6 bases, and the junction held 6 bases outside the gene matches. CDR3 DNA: TGTGCCAGCAGCTTCATCGACAGGGGCCATGAAAAACTGTTTTTT. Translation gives CASSFIDRGHEKLFF.

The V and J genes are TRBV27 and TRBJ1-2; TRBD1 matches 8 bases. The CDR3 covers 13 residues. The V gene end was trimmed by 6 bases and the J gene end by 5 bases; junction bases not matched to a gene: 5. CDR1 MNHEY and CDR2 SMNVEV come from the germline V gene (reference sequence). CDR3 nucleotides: TGTGCCAGCAGCCAGGGGGCGGAATATGGCTACACCTTC. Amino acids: CASSQGAEYGYTF.

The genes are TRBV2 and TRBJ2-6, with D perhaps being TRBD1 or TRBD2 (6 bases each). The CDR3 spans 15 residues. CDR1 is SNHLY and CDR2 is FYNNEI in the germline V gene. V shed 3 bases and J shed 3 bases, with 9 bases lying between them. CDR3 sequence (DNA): TGTGCCAGCAGTGATAAGGGGGGTGGGGCCAACGTCCTGACTTTC. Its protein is CASSDKGGGANVLTF. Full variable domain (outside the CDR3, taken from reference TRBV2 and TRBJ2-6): EPEVTQTPSHQVTQMGQEVILRCVPISNHLYFYWYRQILGQKVEFLVSFYNNEISEKSEIFDDQFSVERPDGSNFTLKIRSTKLEDSAMYFCASSDKGGGANVLTFGAGSRLTVL.

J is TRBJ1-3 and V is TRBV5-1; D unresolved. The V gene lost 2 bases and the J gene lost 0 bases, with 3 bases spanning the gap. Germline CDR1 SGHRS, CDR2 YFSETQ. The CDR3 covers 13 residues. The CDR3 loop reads CASSLGSGNTIYF. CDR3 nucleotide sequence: TGCGCCAGCAGCTTAGGCTCTGGAAACACCATATATTTT.

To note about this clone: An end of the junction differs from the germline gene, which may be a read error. CDR3: CASSDPYYRDEQCF. The CDR3 coding sequence is TGTGCCAGCAGTGACCCCTATTACAGAGACGAGCAGTGCTTC. This rearrangement joins TRBV6-1 to TRBJ2-7, with D unclear. The CDR3 is made up of 14 amino acids. Germline lookup yields CDR1 MNHNS and CDR2 SASEGT.

As DNA, the CDR3 is TGCGCCAGCAGTTCTGGACAGACAGATACGCAGTATTTT. This codes for CASSSGQTDTQYF. The chain uses TRBV5-1 and TRBJ2-3; D might be TRBD1 (6 bases). The germline V gene encodes CDR1 SGHRS and CDR2 YFSETQ. The CDR3 has 13 residues. The V end was cut by 5 bases, the J end by 3 bases, with 10 bases between.

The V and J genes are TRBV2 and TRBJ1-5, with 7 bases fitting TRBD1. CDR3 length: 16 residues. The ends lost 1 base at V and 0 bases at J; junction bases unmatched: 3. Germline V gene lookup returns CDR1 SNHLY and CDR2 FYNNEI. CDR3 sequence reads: CASSEVTGISNQPQHF. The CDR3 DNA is TGTGCCAGCAGTGAAGTGACAGGGATTAGCAATCAGCCCCAGCATTTT.

The CDR3 sequence is CAWKKERGFWRQETQYF. The DNA for the CDR3 is TGTGCCTGGAAGAAGGAGAGGGGATTCTGGAGGCAAGAGACCCAGTACTTC. The rearrangement uses TRBV30 and TRBJ2-5; either TRBD1 or TRBD2 may fit D (5 bases each). Germline CDR1 and CDR2: GTSNPN and SVGIG (reference sequence). Trimming stripped 4 bases from V and 2 bases from J, with 23 bases between. This CDR3 is 17 amino acids long.

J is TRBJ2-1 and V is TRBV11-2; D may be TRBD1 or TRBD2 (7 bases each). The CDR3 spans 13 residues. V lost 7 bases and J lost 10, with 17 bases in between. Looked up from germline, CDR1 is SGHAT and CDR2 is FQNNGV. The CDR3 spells CASTKGAGDEQFF. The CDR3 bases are TGTGCCAGCACCAAGGGGGCGGGAGACGAGCAGTTCTTC.

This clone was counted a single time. CDR3 protein: CASSARRNQPQHF. CDR3 coding DNA: TGTGCCAGCAGTGCCCGGCGCAATCAGCCCCAGCATTTT. This chain uses TRBV6-1 with TRBJ1-5, with D hard to call. CDR1 and CDR2 from the germline V gene are MNHNS and SASEGT. Trimming removed 4 bases at V and 2 bases at J, with 6 bases between. CDR3 length equals 13 residues.

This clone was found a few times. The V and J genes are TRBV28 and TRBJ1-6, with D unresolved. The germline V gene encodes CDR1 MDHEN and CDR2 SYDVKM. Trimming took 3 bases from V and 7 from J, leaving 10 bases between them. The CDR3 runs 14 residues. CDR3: CASSFRRENSPLHF. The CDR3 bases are TGTGCCAGCAGTTTCCGACGGGAGAATTCACCCCTCCACTTT.